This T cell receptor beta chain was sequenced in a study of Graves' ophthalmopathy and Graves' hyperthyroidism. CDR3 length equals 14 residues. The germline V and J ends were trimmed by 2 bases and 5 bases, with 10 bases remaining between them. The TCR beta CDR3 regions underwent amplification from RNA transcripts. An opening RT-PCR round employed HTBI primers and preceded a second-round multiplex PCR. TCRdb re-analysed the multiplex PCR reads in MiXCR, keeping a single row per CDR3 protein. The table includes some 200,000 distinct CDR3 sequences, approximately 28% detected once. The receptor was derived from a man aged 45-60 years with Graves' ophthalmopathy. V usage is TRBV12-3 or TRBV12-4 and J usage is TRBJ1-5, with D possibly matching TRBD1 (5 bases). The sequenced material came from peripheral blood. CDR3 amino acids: CASSLRGWDQPQHF. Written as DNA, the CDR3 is TGTGCCAGCAGTTTAAGGGGTTGGGATCAGCCCCAGCATTTT.